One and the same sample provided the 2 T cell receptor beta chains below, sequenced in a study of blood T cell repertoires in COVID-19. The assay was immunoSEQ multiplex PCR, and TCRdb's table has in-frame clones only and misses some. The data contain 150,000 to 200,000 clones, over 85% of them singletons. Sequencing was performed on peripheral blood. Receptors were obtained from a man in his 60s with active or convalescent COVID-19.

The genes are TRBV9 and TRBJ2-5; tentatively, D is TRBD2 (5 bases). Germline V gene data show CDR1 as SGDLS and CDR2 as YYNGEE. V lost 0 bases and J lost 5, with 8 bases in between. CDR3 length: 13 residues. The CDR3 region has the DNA TGTGCCAGCAGCGTAGGTCCGGGGGAGACCCAGTACTTC. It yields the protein CASSVGPGETQYF.

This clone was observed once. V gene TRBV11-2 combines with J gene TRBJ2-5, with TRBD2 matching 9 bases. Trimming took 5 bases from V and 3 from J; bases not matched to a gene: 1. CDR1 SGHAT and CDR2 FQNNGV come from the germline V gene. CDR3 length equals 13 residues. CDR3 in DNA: TGTGCCAGCAGCGTAGCGGGGGAAGAGACCCAGTACTTC. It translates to CASSVAGEETQYF.